One and the same sample provided the 28 T cell receptor beta chains below, sequenced in a study of blood T cell repertoires in COVID-19. Some clones are missing from TCRdb's copy, which holds only in-frame ones; the method was immunoSEQ multiplex PCR. The sample lists about 140,000 clones, around 78% seen once, with approximately 5% in the top ten. Material: peripheral blood. These receptors were obtained from an elderly woman with active or convalescent COVID-19.

The rearrangement joins TRBV11-3 to TRBJ2-1; 7 positions agree with TRBD1. The CDR3 runs 16 residues. V was pared by 2 bases and J by 8 bases, with 12 bases of the junction left unmatched. The germline V gene has CDR1 SGHNT and CDR2 YENEEA. The CDR3 DNA reads TGTGCCAGCAGCTTACGGACCCCGACAGGGACCGATGAGCAGTTCTTC. Its protein product is CASSLRTPTGTDEQFF.

V usage is TRBV6-5 and J usage is TRBJ2-7; possibly TRBD2 for D (7 bases). The V and J ends lost 0 bases and 2 bases respectively, with 14 bases between them. Germline CDR1 MNHEY, CDR2 SVGAGI. The CDR3 extends over 16 amino acids. DNA of the CDR3: TGTGCCAGCAGTTACTCCCTTGGGGGGGGCGCCTACGAGCAGTACTTC. Its translation: CASSYSLGGGAYEQYF.

This clone appeared once. V and J are TRBV5-4 and TRBJ2-3; 15 bases map to TRBD2. The CDR3 contains 16 residues. Trimming removed 4 bases from V and 7 bases from J; junction bases left unmatched: 7. The germline gives CDR1 SGHNT, CDR2 YYREEE (reference sequence). This CDR3 is CASSLGLAGGRYTQYF. In nucleotides, the CDR3 is TGTGCCAGCAGCCTCGGACTAGCGGGGGGGCGATATACGCAGTATTTT.

This clone was seen more than once but under ten times. V and J are TRBV7-8 and TRBJ2-2; 10 bases are a match to TRBD1. Germline V gene sequence: CDR1 SGHVS, CDR2 FQNEAQ. V shed 11 bases and J 6 bases; nucleotides not matched to a gene: 6. This CDR3 has 13 residues. CDR3 coding DNA: TGTGCCTGTCGGGACAGGGGTCCCGGGGAGCTGTTTTTT. Amino acid sequence: CACRDRGPGELFF.

A remark on this clone: The same CDR3 also results from other DNA sequences found in this sample. The V and J genes are TRBV11-2 and TRBJ1-2; no definite D call. There are 13 residues in the CDR3. The V end lost 5 bases, the J end lost 7 bases, and 14 bases lay between the germline ends. Per the germline V gene, CDR1 is SGHAT and CDR2 is FQNNGV. The CDR3 bases are TGTGCCAGCAGCCTAGCCGGGGTCGCTGGCTACACCTTC. Residues: CASSLAGVAGYTF.

The chain employs TRBV7-9 and TRBJ1-4, with TRBD1 matching 7 bases. The germline V gene has CDR1 SEHNR and CDR2 FQNEAQ (reference sequence). CDR3 size: 13 residues. Unmatched junction bases numbered 5, after V lost 5 bases and J lost 8 bases. The CDR3 coding sequence is TGTGCCAGCAGCGCCGACAGGGAGGAAAAACTGTTTTTT. Translating it yields CASSADREEKLFF.

The V and J genes are TRBV18 and TRBJ2-5, with 8 bases aligning to TRBD2. This CDR3 spans 14 amino acids. Germline assignment: CDR1 KGHSH and CDR2 LQKENI. With 3 bases clipped from V and 7 bases from J, the junction kept 7 bases outside the gene matches. CDR3 region: CASSPQAGAGTQYF. The CDR3 DNA follows: TGTGCCAGCTCACCCCAAGCGGGGGCGGGGACCCAGTACTTC. The variable domain in full, with the rest retrieved from reference TRBV18 and TRBJ2-5, is NAGVMQNPRHLVRRRGQEARLRCSPMKGHSHVYWYRQLPEEGLKFMVYLQKENIIDESGMPKERFSAEFPKEGPSILRIQQVVRGDSAAYFCASSPQAGAGTQYFGPGTRLLVL.

This clone was seen once. The J gene is TRBJ2-7, the V gene TRBV3-1 (or the pseudogene TRBV3-2), with 8 bases lining up with TRBD2. Unmatched junction bases numbered 11, after V lost 4 bases and J lost 3 bases. The CDR3 contains 16 residues. The germline gives CDR1 LGHDT, CDR2 YNNKEL (reference sequence). In DNA, the CDR3 is TGTGCCAGCAGCCCCAATACACTAGCGGTTCTCTACGAGCAGTACTTC. This translates into CASSPNTLAVLYEQYF.

This sequence joins TRBV5-1 and TRBJ2-2; TRBD1 might be the D (5 bases). The CDR3 covers 15 residues. V lost 1 base, J lost 2 bases, and 9 bases lay in between. Germline CDR1 is SGHRS and CDR2 is YFSETQ. The CDR3 DNA follows: TGCGCCAGCAGCTTGCTGCAGGGCAACACCGGGGAGCTGTTTTTT. Amino acids: CASSLLQGNTGELFF. Based on the CDR3 plus reference TRBV5-1 and TRBJ2-2, the full variable domain is KAGVTQTPRYLIKTRGQQVTLSCSPISGHRSVSWYQQTPGQGLQFLFEYFSETQRNKGNFPGRFSGRQFSNSRSEMNVSTLELGDSALYLCASSLLQGNTGELFFGEGSRLTVL.

The chain employs TRBV6-5 and TRBJ1-2, with D perhaps TRBD1 (6 bases). Germline loops: CDR1 MNHEY, CDR2 SVGAGI. V lost 6 bases to trimming and J lost 3 bases, with 11 bases between them. This CDR3 comprises 13 residues. CDR3 loop: CASRNRVDYGYTF. CDR3 DNA: TGTGCCAGCAGAAACAGGGTTGACTATGGCTACACCTTC.

This chain uses TRBV9 with TRBJ2-5; 8 bases are shared with TRBD2. Unmatched junction bases numbered 12, after V lost 3 bases and J lost 5 bases. The CDR3 consists of 16 residues. The germline V gene has CDR1 SGDLS and CDR2 YYNGEE. CDR3 DNA sequence: TGTGCCAGCAGCGCCCGGGGAGCGGGGGCAATTGAGACCCAGTACTTC. Encoded protein: CASSARGAGAIETQYF.

The V call is TRBV6-5, the J call TRBJ1-3; TRBD1 matches at 7 bases. Germline V CDR1 and CDR2: MNHEY, SVGAGI. The ends lost 6 bases at V and 4 bases at J; junction bases unmatched: 9. This CDR3 is 15 amino acids long. The CDR3 DNA sequence: TGTGCCAGCAGACGGGACAGCCTCGAGGGAAACACCATATATTTT. Translated: CASRRDSLEGNTIYF.

In this sample, this clone turned up a few times. The rearrangement joins TRBV30 to TRBJ1-6, with 7 bases fitting TRBD1. Trimming took 2 bases from V and 7 from J; bases not matched to a gene: 5. The CDR3 has 14 residues. Germline CDR1 and CDR2: GTSNPN and SVGIG (reference sequence). CDR3 protein: CAWSKGAINSPLHF. CDR3 DNA: TGTGCCTGGAGTAAGGGGGCCATAAATTCACCCCTCCACTTT.

This rearrangement joins TRBV6-2 or TRBV6-3 to TRBJ2-5, with TRBD1 matching 12 bases. The trim removed 3 bases at V and 1 base at J, leaving 3 bases unmatched. The CDR3 consists of 16 residues. Germline lookup yields CDR1 MNHEY and CDR2 SVGEGT. CDR3 DNA: TGTGCCAGCAGTTATGTGGGACAGGGGGCCCAAGAGACCCAGTACTTC. This encodes CASSYVGQGAQETQYF.

The table lists this clone with a few counts. This chain joins TRBV9 and TRBJ1-2; possible D gene TRBD1, 6 bases. CDR1 and CDR2 (germline): SGDLS, YYNGEE. V dropped 0 bases and J dropped 4 bases, with 19 bases sitting between them. CDR3 length equals 17 residues. This chain's CDR3 is CASSVGVAGDTRYGYTF. The CDR3 DNA sequence: TGTGCCAGCAGCGTAGGGGTTGCGGGGGACACCCGCTATGGCTACACCTTC.

The rearrangement uses TRBV5-1 and TRBJ1-4, with a tentative D call TRBD1 (5 bases). Germline V gives CDR1 SGHRS, CDR2 YFSETQ. The CDR3 has 14 amino acids. V was shortened by 2 bases and J by 6 bases, with 11 bases between the two germline ends. The CDR3 bases are TGCGCCAGCAGCTTCGGGACTATAGATGAAAAACTGTTTTTT. Encoded protein: CASSFGTIDEKLFF.

The rearrangement uses TRBV2 and TRBJ2-5; 9 positions match TRBD2. The CDR3 length is 14 residues. Trimming cost V 6 bases and J 2 bases; bases outside gene matches: 4. CDR1 and CDR2 from the germline V gene are SNHLY and FYNNEI. CDR3 nucleotide sequence: TGTGCCAGCAGAGAAAGCGGGGGGCAAGAGACCCAGTACTTC. Protein: CASRESGGQETQYF.

The V and J genes are TRBV5-1 and TRBJ1-1, with 9 bases lining up with TRBD1. The CDR3 covers 15 residues. Per the germline V gene, CDR1 is SGHRS and CDR2 is YFSETQ. V shed 4 bases and J 6 bases; nucleotides not matched to a gene: 10. Here the CDR3 reads CASSGQGLRAAEAFF. As DNA, the CDR3 is TGCGCCAGCAGCGGACAGGGGTTGCGGGCGGCTGAAGCTTTCTTT.

The chain links TRBV2 to TRBJ2-6, with 9 positions matching TRBD1. V lost 6 bases to trimming and J lost 2 bases; unmatched junction nucleotides: 2. The CDR3 contains 15 residues. Germline CDR1 and CDR2: SNHLY and FYNNEI. CDR3 sequence (DNA): TGTGCCAGCAGAGACAGGGGGACTGGGGCCAACGTCCTGACTTTC. The encoded protein is CASRDRGTGANVLTF.

V gene TRBV7-3 combines with J gene TRBJ1-4; the match to TRBD1 covers 7 bases. CDR1 and CDR2 (germline): SGHTA, FQGTGA. V was clipped by 10 bases and J by 4 bases; unmatched bases: 9. The length of the CDR3 is 14 residues. CDR3 sequence reads: CAIRPGQHNEKLFF. The CDR3 DNA is TGTGCCATTCGACCGGGACAGCATAATGAAAAACTGTTTTTT.

The V call is TRBV6-4, the J call TRBJ1-4; 9 nucleotides match TRBD1. The V and J ends lost 4 bases and 7 bases, in that order; junction bases with no gene match: 7. The CDR3 length is 15 residues. The germline V gene has CDR1 MRHNA and CDR2 SNTAGT. In DNA, the CDR3 is TGTGCCAGCAGTGTTGGACAGGGGACGGGTGAAAAACTGTTTTTT. Protein product: CASSVGQGTGEKLFF.

The V and J genes are TRBV7-9 and TRBJ2-7; 8 bases are shared with TRBD1. The ends lost 5 bases at V and 3 bases at J; junction bases unmatched: 3. The germline V gene has CDR1 SEHNR and CDR2 FQNEAQ (reference sequence). This CDR3 contains 13 residues. In DNA, the CDR3 is TGTGCCAGCAGCCCCGGACAGGGCTACGAGCAGTACTTC. This translates into CASSPGQGYEQYF.

The J gene is TRBJ1-1, the V gene TRBV6-2 or TRBV6-3, with D uncertain. The CDR3 spans 19 residues. Germline CDR1 MNHEY, CDR2 SVGEGT. Trimming removed 2 bases from V and 1 base from J, with 23 bases in between. The CDR3 region has the DNA TGTGCCAGCAGTTACGGTTATCGATCGGGTGAGGGAAAGAACACTGAAGCTTTCTTT. Encoded protein: CASSYGYRSGEGKNTEAFF.

This clone was seen only a few times. The gene calls are TRBV7-2 and TRBJ1-1; possible D gene TRBD1, 5 bases. The CDR3 is made up of 15 amino acids. Germline lookup yields CDR1 SGHTA and CDR2 FQGNSA. Trimming removed 2 bases from V and 4 bases from J, with 14 bases in between. CDR3 sequence (DNA): TGTGCCAGCAGCTTACGGTCGTTCAGGGCCACTGAAGCTTTCTTT. As protein: CASSLRSFRATEAFF.

The V and J genes are TRBV5-8 and TRBJ2-6; 7 bases match TRBD1. CDR1 SGHTS and CDR2 YDEGEE come from the germline V gene. The CDR3 extends over 16 amino acids. Unmatched junction bases numbered 7, after V lost 3 bases and J lost 4 bases. The CDR3 loop reads CASSSYTGVGANVLTF. CDR3 bases: TGTGCCAGCAGCTCATACACAGGGGTAGGGGCCAACGTCCTGACTTTC.

The V call is TRBV15, the J call TRBJ1-5, with D possibly TRBD1 on 6 matching bases. V lost 5 bases to trimming and J lost 3 bases, with 8 bases between them. This CDR3 has 13 residues. Germline-derived CDR1 and CDR2 are LNHNV and YYDKDF (reference sequence). CDR3 loop: CATSGQTNQPQHF. The CDR3 DNA follows: TGTGCCACCAGCGGACAGACCAATCAGCCCCAGCATTTT.

This clone came up once. The CDR3 bases are TGTGCCAGCAGGGCAGGGGGTGTACATCAGCCCCAGCATTTT. This translates into CASRAGGVHQPQHF. The chain uses TRBV2 and TRBJ1-5, with TRBD1 identical over 7 bases. The CDR3 totals 14 residues. Trimming cost V 6 bases and J 5 bases; bases outside gene matches: 7. CDR1 is SNHLY, CDR2 FYNNEI, per germline.

This chain uses TRBV7-8 with TRBJ2-7; D gene ambiguous. The ends were cut back, 2 bases at V and 2 bases at J, with 10 bases in the middle. The CDR3 spans 14 residues. From germline, CDR1 is SGHVS and CDR2 FQNEAQ. In DNA form, the CDR3 reads TGTGCCAGCAGCTTACGGCAGGCCCCCTACGAGCAGTACTTC. Translated, it gives CASSLRQAPYEQYF.